This T cell receptor beta chain was observed in a study of T-cell reconstitution after alpha-beta-depleted transplantation in children (TCRdb year 2016). Some background on the complete study: Using TCR repertoire profiling, the study followed T-cell immune reconstitution in a quantitative way in children after TCRalphabeta/CD19-depleted allogeneic hematopoietic cell transplantation.

This clonotype has ten or more counts. The target of this receptor is not known. Nothing much larger sits one base from this clone, and base qualities are not available. The study at large found these results: About two months after transplant, the apparently early recovery of alphabetaT-cell counts reportedly depended on just several hundred clones that had expanded rapidly and came from non-depleted graft cells. In some patients, the high TCRbeta diversity seen at day 60 was put down to recipient T cells and intrathymic progenitors that had survived conditioning. Hyperexpanded clone frequencies declined over subsequent months; after one year, T-cell counts and TCRbeta diversity were mostly attributed to newly produced T cells.

CDR3 length: 17 amino acids, cysteine to phenylalanine. Of all the DNA, just the CDR3 is kept, 51 bases in frame from base 1. Trimming takes 5 bases from V and 5 bases from J, and the germline ends sit 22 bases apart. CDR1 and CDR2, looked up from the germline V gene, are SGHTA and FQGNSA. The library was generated by PCR. The sequencer was an Illumina HiSeq 2500. Molecular barcoding was employed in the preparation of TCR libraries, with unique molecular identifiers being used to normalize TCRbeta repertoire quantification. TCRdb reprocessed the public reads (quality trimming at Q25 with fastp, clone calling with MiXCR) and kept in-frame beta chains. When rows share a CDR3 protein, they turn into one entry using the most common DNA and genes. The sample contains 350,000 to 500,000 distinct CDR3 sequences, approximately 42% of them found a single time. Under 30% of the sample rests with the top ten.

In light of the paper, this sample's treatment or condition label describes: allogeneic hematopoietic cell transplantation with graft depleted of TCRalphabeta T cells and CD19 B cells. TCRalphabeta/CD19-depleted allogeneic hematopoietic cell grafts were given to the transplant recipients, all of whom were children. The sample was PBMCs, taken before TCRalphabeta/CD19-depleted stem cell transplant. The chain couples TRBV7-2 to TRBJ2-1; TRBD2 is a weak D gene call, 6 bases matching. The TCR sequence derives from a girl aged 2 to 10 with aplastic anemia, due to receive a stem cell transplant. For the CDR3, the sequence is CASSAPGTGRGNNEQFF. The DNA reads as follows: TGTGCCAGCAGCGCTCCCGGGACTGGACGCGGGAACAATGAGCAGTTCTTC.